Following are 30 T cell receptor beta chains from one sample sequenced in a study of monozygotic twins with inflammatory bowel disease. Reanalyzing the 5' RACE reads, TCRdb keeps one entry per CDR3 protein, without DNA. The specimen's table records over 100,000 distinct CDR3 sequences. Source material: blood. Receptor source: a human donor with ulcerative colitis or Crohn's disease, or a healthy co-twin of an affected twin (not recorded which).

The chain employs TRBV12-3 or TRBV12-4 and TRBJ2-1; TCRdb's D call of TRBD2 is untestable without DNA. This CDR3 is built from 15 residues. The CDR3 spells CASSFLRGGGGEQFF.

The chain combines TRBV12-3 or TRBV12-4 with TRBJ2-1; the TRBD2 assignment by TCRdb is unverifiable without DNA. The CDR3 consists of 15 residues. CDR3: CASSPSGSPGNEQFF.

The gene calls are TRBV5-1 and TRBJ2-1; TCRdb outputs TRBD1, but without DNA this stays unchecked. Germline assignment: CDR1 SGHRS and CDR2 YFSETQ. The CDR3 runs 14 residues. The CDR3 region is CASSLQGTDNEQFF.

CDR3 in amino acids: CASSFFRGPTNNYGYTF. This rearrangement joins TRBV27 to TRBJ1-2. Germline CDR1 is MNHEY and CDR2 is SMNVEV (reference sequence). The CDR3 runs to 17 residues.

The CDR3: CASSLGAGGQGYTF. This chain connects TRBV7-2 to TRBJ1-2; TCRdb returns TRBD1, unconfirmable since there is no DNA. This CDR3 is built from 14 residues. Per the germline V gene, CDR1 is SGHTA and CDR2 is FQGNSA.

The rearrangement uses TRBV27 and TRBJ1-6. The germline gives CDR1 MNHEY, CDR2 SMNVEV (reference sequence). The CDR3 covers 15 residues. The CDR3 loop reads CASSFPTELYSPLHF.

V usage is TRBV5-1 and J usage is TRBJ2-2. This CDR3 spans 14 amino acids. CDR1 SGHRS and CDR2 YFSETQ come from the germline V gene. The CDR3 is CASSWAANTGELFF.

The chain employs TRBV4-1 and TRBJ2-5. This CDR3 has 13 residues. Germline CDR1 is MGHRA and CDR2 is YSYEKL. The CDR3 is CASSQVLQETQYF.

The chain has TRBV2 and TRBJ1-1. Germline V gene sequence: CDR1 SNHLY, CDR2 FYNNEI. This CDR3 is built from 14 residues. The CDR3 region is CASTELGSSPEAFF.

This rearrangement joins TRBV7-9 to TRBJ1-2; with no DNA, the TCRdb D assignment of TRBD1 cannot be verified. CDR3 length: 14 residues. The V gene's germline CDR1 is SEHNR and CDR2 FQNEAQ (reference sequence). The CDR3: CASTSDRTNYGYTF.

The J gene is TRBJ2-2, the V gene TRBV7-6; TCRdb selects TRBD1, and the lack of DNA leaves this call unchecked. The CDR3 spans 16 residues. CDR1 is SGHVS and CDR2 is FNYEAQ in the germline V gene. CDR3 amino acids: CASSSQTGTNTGELFF.

The CDR3 loop is CASTRTRTGAYEQYF. The chain is built from TRBV11-2 and TRBJ2-7; TCRdb's D call of TRBD1 is untestable without DNA. The CDR3 is 15 amino acids. Germline V gene sequence: CDR1 SGHAT, CDR2 FQNNGV. The whole variable domain, remainder taken from reference TRBV11-2 and TRBJ2-7, is EAGVAQSPRYKIIEKRQSVAFWCNPISGHATLYWYQQILGQGPKLLIQFQNNGVVDDSQLPKDRFSAERLKGVDSTLKIQPAKLEDSAVYLCASTRTRTGAYEQYFGPGTRLTVT.

The chain couples TRBV20-1 to TRBJ2-3; the D call from TCRdb, TRBD2, cannot be confirmed without DNA. The germline CDR1 and CDR2 sequences are DFQATT and SNEGSKA (reference sequence). The CDR3 extends over 12 amino acids. This CDR3 is CSTTRRTDTQYF.

V is TRBV11-2 and J is TRBJ2-1; as DNA is missing, the TRBD1 call by TCRdb cannot be tested. CDR1 is SGHAT and CDR2 is FQNNGV in the germline V gene. The CDR3 is 16 residues long. The CDR3 region is CASRRPGRGSYNEQFF.

This chain connects TRBV10-2 to TRBJ2-3; TCRdb indicates TRBD2, and absent DNA this call remains unverified. The CDR3 loop spans 15 amino acids. Germline V lookup: CDR1 WSHSY, CDR2 SAAADI. The CDR3 sequence is CASSEDSGGRDTQYF.

This chain's CDR3 is CASSPGLRDTEAFF. The V gene is TRBV5-1, the J gene TRBJ1-1. CDR1 and CDR2 (germline): SGHRS, YFSETQ. The CDR3 sequence is 14 residues long.

The gene calls are TRBV11-2 and TRBJ1-1. Looked up from germline, CDR1 is SGHAT and CDR2 is FQNNGV. The CDR3 length is 14 residues. CDR3 region: CASSLEYRDTEAFF.

This chain uses TRBV7-9 with TRBJ2-7; the D call from TCRdb, TRBD1, cannot be confirmed without DNA. The germline V gene encodes CDR1 SEHNR and CDR2 FQNEAQ (reference sequence). The CDR3 covers 15 residues. The CDR3 loop reads CASSGRDRVPYEQYF.

The chain is built from TRBV28 and TRBJ1-1. This CDR3 contains 12 residues. Germline V gene data show CDR1 as MDHEN and CDR2 as SYDVKM. The CDR3 loop reads CASSSMGSEAFF.

The chain uses TRBV5-4 and TRBJ1-6; the D gene TCRdb calls, TRBD1, cannot be checked with no DNA. Looked up from germline, CDR1 is SGHNT and CDR2 is YYREEE (reference sequence). The CDR3 runs to 11 residues. CDR3 region: CASSSQGRLHF.

The chain joins TRBV12-3 or TRBV12-4 to TRBJ1-3. The CDR3 contains 14 residues. Here the CDR3 reads CASSLTSSGNTIYF.

The rearrangement uses TRBV20-1 and TRBJ2-5; lacking DNA, the TRBD1 call made by TCRdb goes unchecked. The CDR3 extends over 15 amino acids. Germline values: CDR1 DFQATT, CDR2 SNEGSKA (reference sequence). CDR3 sequence: CSAGQGVWGKETQYF.

This rearrangement joins TRBV7-7 to TRBJ2-1; TCRdb calls TRBD1, which cannot be checked without DNA. This CDR3 has 15 amino acids. Germline loops: CDR1 SSHAT, CDR2 FNYEAQ (reference sequence). CDR3 loop: CASSLAGQGASEQFF.

The chain combines TRBV5-1 with TRBJ2-1; TCRdb's assignment of TRBD2 cannot be checked, as there is no DNA. The CDR3 spans 14 residues. In germline, CDR1 is SGHRS, CDR2 YFSETQ. CDR3 residues: CASRRLAHLSEQFF. Drawing the rest from reference TRBV5-1 and TRBJ2-1, the complete variable domain is KAGVTQTPRYLIKTRGQQVTLSCSPISGHRSVSWYQQTPGQGLQFLFEYFSETQRNKGNFPGRFSGRQFSNSRSEMNVSTLELGDSALYLCASRRLAHLSEQFFGPGTRLTVL.

The genes are TRBV6-5 and TRBJ1-1; the D call from TCRdb, TRBD1, cannot be confirmed without DNA. The CDR3 sequence is 15 residues long. Germline lookup yields CDR1 MNHEY and CDR2 SVGAGI. The CDR3 sequence: CASSYSGQGNTEAFF.

V and J are TRBV5-1 and TRBJ2-3. Germline-derived CDR1 and CDR2 are SGHRS and YFSETQ. The CDR3 is 14 amino acids. This CDR3 is CASSLTTASDTQYF.

V is TRBV5-1 and J is TRBJ1-6; checking the TCRdb D call of TRBD1 is not possible without DNA. Germline values: CDR1 SGHRS, CDR2 YFSETQ. This CDR3 has 15 residues. The CDR3 sequence: CASSLSGFYNSPLHF.

The chain combines TRBV19 with TRBJ2-3. The germline V gene has CDR1 LNHDA and CDR2 SQIVND (reference sequence). The CDR3 length is 14 residues. The CDR3 is CASSGGVLTDTQYF.

The rearrangement uses TRBV20-1 and TRBJ2-5; the TCRdb D gene call, TRBD2, has no DNA to confirm it. Germline V gene data show CDR1 as DFQATT and CDR2 as SNEGSKA (reference sequence). The CDR3 loop spans 14 amino acids. CDR3 region: CSALSGLGGETQYF.

V usage is TRBV6-1 and J usage is TRBJ2-1; the D call of TRBD1 rests on TCRdb alone, since no DNA is present to check it. The germline V gene has CDR1 MNHNS and CDR2 SASEGT. There are 13 residues in the CDR3. CDR3 in amino acids: CASYRPPWDEQFF.